This is a list of T cell receptor beta chains from one sample in a study of cytomegalovirus exposure and HLA in healthy donors. Profiling relied on immunoSEQ multiplex PCR, and the TCRdb table lists in-frame clones only, not all of them. The sample carries about 130,000 clones, nearly 85% recorded once. The sequencing input was PBMCs. These receptors all come from a boy under 18 in good health and CMV-seronegative. Each CDR3 is given with its conserved first and last residue. The order of the fields is V gene, clone size, J gene, D gene, CDR3 protein, CDR3 DNA. The D gene is left open where the match is weak. Expanded clones are given a class, and other clones once, few, many or no size at all.

TRBV27,NA,TRBJ2-5,TRBD2,CASSTNSGSETQYF,TGTGCCAGCAGTACCAATAGCGGGAGTGAGACCCAGTACTTC
TRBV30,once,TRBJ2-7,NA,CAWILDEYF,TGTGCCTGGATATTAGATGAGTACTTC
TRBV5-4,NA,TRBJ2-3,TRBD2,CASSFSGRDTQYF,TGTGCCAGCAGCTTTAGCGGGAGAGATACGCAGTATTTT
TRBV30,NA,TRBJ1-1,TRBD1,CACRDRGAEAFF,TGTGCCTGCCGGGACAGGGGGGCTGAAGCTTTCTTT
TRBV7-9,NA,TRBJ1-5,NA,CASSLTGGMSQPQHF,TGTGCCAGCAGCCTAACAGGTGGGATGAGTCAGCCCCAGCATTTT
TRBV5-1,NA,TRBJ2-1,TRBD2,CASRRAREGRYNEQFF,TGCGCCAGCAGACGCGCACGGGAGGGCCGTTACAATGAGCAGTTCTTC
TRBV30,few,TRBJ1-1,NA,CAWIGQNTEAFF,TGTGCCTGGATTGGCCAGAACACTGAAGCTTTCTTT
TRBV5-1,NA,TRBJ2-5,NA,CASSTGQLRGQETQYF,TGCGCCAGCAGCACCGGACAGCTTCGCGGTCAAGAGACCCAGTACTTC
TRBV4-1,NA,TRBJ2-1,TRBD2,CASSQADGRGSYNEQFF,TGCGCCAGCAGCCAAGCGGACGGGAGGGGTTCCTACAATGAGCAGTTCTTC
TRBV6-1,NA,TRBJ2-7,TRBD2,CASSAPGLQYF,TGTGCCAGCAGTGCCCCGGGACTACAGTACTTC
TRBV5-1,NA,TRBJ2-3,NA,CASSPGHSSTDTQYF,TGCGCCAGCAGTCCGGGACATTCTAGCACAGATACGCAGTATTTT
TRBV10-3,NA,TRBJ2-7,TRBD2,CAISDVLAGGANEQYF,TGTGCCATCAGTGACGTCCTAGCGGGAGGCGCCAACGAGCAGTACTTC
TRBV5-1,few,TRBJ2-3,TRBD2,CASSPPTGTSGGDTQYF,TGCGCCAGCAGCCCCCCAACCGGGACTAGCGGGGGAGATACGCAGTATTTT
TRBV2,NA,TRBJ2-1,TRBD2,CASSEQLAGGLGEQFF,TGTGCCAGCAGTGAACAACTAGCGGGAGGGCTGGGTGAGCAGTTCTTC
TRBV7-9,NA,TRBJ2-7,NA,CASSLTIMDEQYF,TGTGCCAGCAGCCTTACAATTATGGACGAGCAGTACTTC
TRBV9,NA,TRBJ2-2,TRBD1,CASSGVWGTGGTGELFF,TGTGCCAGCAGCGGCGTTTGGGGGACAGGGGGCACCGGGGAGCTGTTTTTT
TRBV4-1,NA,TRBJ2-1,NA,CASSPSGGRSYNEQFF,TGCGCCAGCAGCCCCTCCGGGGGACGCTCCTACAATGAGCAGTTCTTC
TRBV15,NA,TRBJ1-2,NA,CATSRGGAGTNYGYTF,TGTGCCACCAGCAGAGGAGGTGCAGGGACTAACTATGGCTACACCTTC
TRBV6-1,few,TRBJ2-7,NA,CASMIRSYEQYF,TGTGCCAGCATGATACGGAGTTACGAGCAGTACTTC
TRBV27,NA,TRBJ2-5,TRBD1,CASSPGTAPNQETQYF,TGTGCCAGCAGTCCGGGGACAGCACCGAACCAAGAGACCCAGTACTTC
TRBV5-1,NA,TRBJ2-3,TRBD2,CASSPPSGDTQYF,TGCGCCAGCAGCCCTCCTAGCGGAGATACGCAGTATTTT
TRBV6-1,once,TRBJ1-1,NA,CASSEAGQGGIAFF,TGTGCCAGCAGTGAAGCAGGTCAGGGAGGTATTGCTTTCTTT
TRBV29-1,NA,TRBJ2-1,NA,CRGGGVVNEQFF,TGCAGGGGAGGTGGTGTGGTCAATGAGCAGTTCTTC
TRBV5-4,NA,TRBJ2-3,TRBD2,CASSSGLADSTDTQYF,TGTGCCAGCAGCTCCGGACTAGCGGATAGCACAGATACGCAGTATTTT
TRBV7-2,NA,TRBJ2-5,NA,CASSAEGWALQETQYF,TGTGCCAGCAGCGCCGAAGGTTGGGCTTTACAAGAGACCCAGTACTTC
TRBV2,NA,TRBJ2-1,NA,CASSDYRDEQFF,TGTGCCAGCAGTGATTACCGGGATGAGCAGTTCTTC
TRBV5-1,NA,TRBJ1-1,NA,CASSLRRGTEAFF,TGCGCCAGCAGCTTGAGGCGGGGCACTGAAGCTTTCTTT
TRBV5-4,NA,TRBJ2-1,TRBD2,CASSLRLAGDEQFF,TGTGCCAGCAGCTTGCGCCTAGCGGGAGATGAGCAGTTCTTC
TRBV15,NA,TRBJ2-4,NA,CATSRDKSGQNIQYF,TGTGCCACCAGCAGAGATAAGTCAGGCCAAAACATTCAGTACTTC
TRBV11-3,NA,TRBJ2-7,TRBD1,CASSRGQGAGEQYF,TGTGCCAGCAGTAGGGGACAGGGGGCAGGGGAGCAGTACTTC
TRBV27,NA,TRBJ1-5,NA,CASSFRGSNQPQHF,TGTGCCAGCAGTTTTCGGGGAAGCAATCAGCCCCAGCATTTT
TRBV7-3,NA,TRBJ2-3,NA,CASSFAGRTDTQYF,TGTGCCAGCAGCTTCGCGGGGCGCACAGATACGCAGTATTTT
TRBV5-1,few,TRBJ1-1,TRBD1,CASSERFQGAENTEAFF,TGCGCCAGCAGCGAAAGATTCCAGGGGGCAGAGAACACTGAAGCTTTCTTT